This TCR beta chain stems from a study of cytomegalovirus exposure and HLA in healthy donors (dated by TCRdb to the late 2010s). Notes on the research overall: An earlier analysis of several hundred of the donors reported under 300 Gb of sequence data and 95 million to 130 million unique TCR beta sequences obtained from about 179 million T cells. Approximately 330 gigabases of sequencing data and tens of millions of unique TCR sequences made up an early release that covered 640 HLA-typed donors. Of the approximately 400 genotyped donors, 65% to 90% fell in the genetic ancestry cluster associated with self-reported Caucasian donors. The aim of the study was to test whether cataloging public T cell receptors could identify signatures of past pathogen exposure. Using immunosequencing, the study profiled T cell repertoires from about 650 subjects and related those repertoires to cytomegalovirus serostatus. In addition to the first cohort of roughly 700 subjects, a separate validation cohort of approximately 120 different subjects was used. The study combined high-throughput TCR immunosequencing, statistical association of individual TCRs with disease status, and machine learning to predict cytomegalovirus infection status. A later analysis re-analyzed previously published TCR beta repertoires from 650 to 800 donors and added high-resolution HLA genotyping to study TCR occurrence patterns. The later analysis used no new phenotypic data to find candidate immune exposures, relying instead on TCR beta sequences and their occurrence across donors. In an earlier analysis of around 540 of the donors, high-throughput TCR beta sequencing was used to judge whether each TCR beta V gene segment behaved as functional or pseudogenic. Donor age, sex, ethnicity and CMV serostatus were collected together with the repertoire data. A later genetic analysis took genome-wide SNP genotypes for 398 of the 666 donors and used that subset as a discovery cohort. All discovery cohort repertoires had been generated using a single sequencing platform. HLA typing included class I and class II loci at four-digit resolution. The number of typed donors differed by locus: about 620-630 for A, B, C, DRB1 and DQB1; approximately 520 for DQA1; approximately 600 for DPA1; and roughly 490 for DPB1. A handful of DR-DQ haplotypes were handled as single units for association and clustering because linkage in the cohort was strong. On average, roughly 250,000 unique TCR beta nucleotide sequences were sequenced per donor among 350 to 400 genotyped donors of the cohort, with about 19% of those sequences being non-productive. Overall study results and their limits: The classifier was reported to diagnose cytomegalovirus status with high specificity and sensitivity in both the original cohort and the validation cohort. Assigning TCR associations to individual alleles was difficult when HLA alleles, especially DR and DQ, strongly co-occurred. A further reported finding was that TCR beta sequences accurately predicted the HLA-A and HLA-B alleles for most subjects in the first cohort. In a later analysis, the rate of TCR association differed among HLA loci, with DRB1 alleles having the most associated TCRs and HLA-C alleles having the fewest. Because counts were too low, approximately 15 rarely observed V segments, including chromosome 9 orphons, were excluded from the earlier analysis of around 640 of the donors. A later analysis reported that several top co-occurrence clusters appeared linked to parvovirus B19, influenza, CMV and Epstein-Barr virus. In a later genetic analysis, a missense DCLRE1C variant was associated with V-gene and J-gene trimming of TCR beta chains, and the association was replicated in an independent cohort. Presence/absence analyses assumed roughly uniform sequencing depth across donors, an assumption that may not hold. In a later analysis, HLA-associated TCR beta chains showed more clonal expansion and lower generation probabilities than non-associated chains that were equally common. In an earlier analysis of 587 of the donors, most TCR beta V segments appeared in productive rearrangements about 87% or about 30% of the time, broadly matching IMGT annotations. Because some donors lacked HLA typing at each locus, the association tests relied only on the typed subset. Compared with the roughly 670-donor mean, donors in an Asian-associated ancestry cluster had fewer N-insertions in productive TCRs, according to a later genetic analysis. In a later analysis, most CMV-associated TCR beta chains were found to appear HLA-restricted, with HLA associations seemingly driven largely by CMV exposure. A later analysis associated 15,000 to 20,000 TCR beta sequences with specific HLA alleles at a false discovery rate of 0.05. The authors suggested that the approach could potentially be generalized to other disease states and immunological phenotypes. Only TCR beta chains were sequenced in this cohort, and the absence of alpha or paired-chain data limited detectable features. Linkage disequilibrium might explain the correlated functional status among segregating V segments, but an unknown experimental factor could not be ruled out. A total of some 180 TCR beta chains were listed by the study as associated with cytomegalovirus. Three of the identified cytomegalovirus-associated TCR beta chains were confirmed in vitro to be specific for cytomegalovirus antigens. Most TCR sequences were seen in very few donors, while some public TCRs were found in many individuals. For the cohort, immune exposure information was limited to CMV serostatus. The 87-base-pair reads could not distinguish some IMGT-functional V segments, including TRBV6-2 and TRBV6-3, so those segments were excluded. A group of highly shared sequence variants was considered likely to be a technical artifact of the sequencing pipeline.

Library preparation employed the immunoSEQ multiplex PCR assay. A mixture of 60 forward primers for TCR Vbeta segments and 13 reverse primers for TCR Jbeta segments was used in the multiplex PCR. A multiplex PCR assay on genomic DNA amplified the CDR3 region of rearranged TCR beta genes. Amplified TCR beta libraries were sequenced as 87-base-pair reads on the Illumina HiSeq System. Per the source publication's procedure: Across the 670 or so repertoires, a later analysis counted 80 million or so unique TCR beta chains, around 11 million of which were shared by at least two donors. To remove PCR and sequencing errors, raw reads were error-corrected and collapsed into unique sequences using a nearest-neighbor algorithm that merged closely related sequences. CDR3 sequences were aligned to IMGT reference sequences to assign V, D and J gene segments. For a sequence to be retained, at least a six-nucleotide match to both a V gene segment and a J gene segment was required. A rearrangement counted as productive if the CDR3 had no stop codons and remained in frame with V and J, and every other rearrangement counted as non-productive. Following IMGT convention, CDR3 was defined as the stretch from the second conserved V-encoded cysteine up to the conserved J-encoded phenylalanine. Sequences without an unambiguous match to a single V gene segment were excluded from the earlier analysis of a few hundred of the donors. An earlier analysis of roughly 590 of the donors called V segments functional above 56.7% productive rearrangements and segregating when the between-donor standard deviation exceeded 5%. A statistical classification framework was built for diagnosing cytomegalovirus status from the catalog of TCR beta chain sequences. A later analysis assigned V and J genes by comparing TCR nucleotide sequences with IMGT/GENE-DB human TR gene sequences. The TCRdist pipeline was used in a later analysis to assign CDR3 sequences and most-parsimonious VDJ recombination scenarios. A later analysis defined each TCR beta chain by its CDR3 amino acid sequence plus V-gene family, and excluded reads lacking a unique V-gene family. A later analysis removed 550 to 700 highly shared, low-generation-probability nucleotide sequences to deal with suspected cross-contamination and a sequencing artifact. In a later analysis, a clonal expansion index was calculated for each public chain from normalized within-repertoire ranks of inferred template counts. A later analysis computed generation probabilities with a VDJ recombination model fitted to out-of-frame rearrangements, and checked the results against IGoR. In a later analysis, hypergeometric tests were used to score TCR-TCR, TCR-HLA and TCR-CMV co-occurrence, with a repertoire-size bias correction applied to TCR pairs. To estimate false discovery rates, a later analysis permuted the HLA or CMV assignments 20 times. In a later analysis, co-occurring TCRs were grouped with DBSCAN, and TCRdist sequence similarity was added when clustering was performed within HLA-allele-positive subsets. Repertoires with fewer than 30,000 or more than 120,000 public chains were left out of co-occurrence clustering, as were four to six repertoires with anomalous nucleotide sharing. TCRdb carries this immuneACCESS record with in-frame sequences only. Its versions omit some clonotypes, under half of them owing to an unresolved V gene in the studies checked, with the rest unexplained. V and J calls and clone size come straight from that table; D and trimming were deduced from the DNA. This sample comprises approximately 120,000 clones, just under 75% of them detected only once. The ten top clones hold under 5.5% of the sample.

Of note for this clone: Its antigen is not yet known. No much larger clone is present one base from it, and per-base qualities are unavailable.

From the germline V gene, CDR1 is MGHRA and CDR2 is YSYEKL. The CDR3 runs 14 amino acids, cysteine and phenylalanine included. Here the CDR3 DNA is all that survives: 42 bases in frame from base 1. From V the trimming removes 4 bases and from J it removes 8 bases, while the gene matches leave 7 bases of the junction unaccounted for. The cohort consisted of more than 650 healthy bone marrow donors. At the time of sampling, every cohort member was nominally healthy, though immune exposures that went unrecorded were likely present. The donor was CMV seropositive and belonged to the group of over 250 seropositive cohort members. Each donor provided a peripheral blood sample, and peripheral blood mononuclear cells were used for TCR beta sequencing. The Qiagen DNeasy Blood Extraction Kit was used to extract genomic DNA from the blood cell samples.

The chain is encoded by TRBV4-1 joined to TRBJ1-4, with 7 bases in between that match TRBD1. This clonotype was obtained from a man in his 60s in good health and CMV-seropositive. Sequenced: PBMCs. The base sequence is TGCGCCAGCAGCCTTGGCCAGGGGGTAGAAAAACTGTTTTTT. This sequence encodes CASSLGQGVEKLFF.